This entry lists 23 T cell receptor beta chains sequenced from one sample in a study of T-cell reconstitution after alpha-beta-depleted transplantation in children. Unique molecular identifiers were incorporated into the prepared TCRbeta library. MiXCR was run by TCRdb on the PCR reads, yielding one entry per CDR3 protein. The sample has more than 200,000 distinct CDR3 sequences; approximately 17% are singletons. The source was PBMCs, mostly from graft donor cells, collected 360 days after TCRalphabeta/CD19-depleted stem cell transplant. The receptor set was obtained from a male patient aged 2-9 years who had a stem cell transplant for acute lymphoblastic leukemia, so the T cells may come from the graft donor.

CDR3 nucleotides: TGTGCCTGGAGTAATACAGAGGGGGGAGATACGCAGTATTTT. It specifies CAWSNTEGGDTQYF. The V call is TRBV30, the J call TRBJ2-3; D possibly matches TRBD1 or TRBD2 (6 bases each). Trimming pared 2 bases from V and 5 bases from J, leaving 14 bases between. Looked up from germline, CDR1 is GTSNPN and CDR2 is SVGIG (reference sequence). This CDR3 is 14 amino acids long. Looking up the rest from reference TRBV30 and TRBJ2-3 gives the full variable domain: SQTIHQWPATLVQPVGSPLSLECTVEGTSNPNLYWYRQAAGRGLQLLFYSVGIGQISSEVPQNLSASRPQDRQFILSSKKLLLSDSGFYLCAWSNTEGGDTQYFGPGTRLTVL.

This clonotype came up many times. The J gene is TRBJ2-5, the V gene TRBV5-1; 7 nucleotides line up with TRBD1. This CDR3 spans 12 amino acids. The ends lost 4 bases at V and 5 bases at J; junction bases unmatched: 2. Germline loops: CDR1 SGHRS, CDR2 YFSETQ. The CDR3: CASSEQGETQYF. The CDR3, as DNA: TGCGCCAGCAGCGAACAGGGGGAGACCCAGTACTTC.

This clonotype came up a few times. This chain links TRBV7-9 with TRBJ1-1; D is ambiguous. CDR1 SEHNR and CDR2 FQNEAQ come from the germline V gene (reference sequence). V lost 6 bases, J lost 5 bases, and 16 bases lay in between. CDR3 size: 14 residues. As DNA, the CDR3 is TGTGCCAGCAGGACCTATACCGTTGGAACTGAAGCTTTCTTT. This translates into CASRTYTVGTEAFF.

This clonotype was found a few times. The chain combines TRBV12-3 or TRBV12-4 with TRBJ2-7, with TRBD2 identical over 7 bases. V trimming: 6 bases; J trimming: 6 bases; junction bases outside the gene matches: 20. The CDR3 covers 17 residues. In nucleotides, the CDR3 is TGTGCCAGCAGCCATCGCCAGGGTGGGACCTCGGGGGGCGAGCAGTACTTC. It is translated as CASSHRQGGTSGGEQYF.

This clonotype has a handful of counts. The CDR3 region is CASSRGTGGPDYEQYF. DNA for the CDR3: TGTGCCAGCAGTCGAGGGACAGGGGGACCAGACTACGAGCAGTACTTC. This rearrangement joins TRBV6-5 to TRBJ2-7, with 11 nucleotides matching TRBD1. Germline CDR1 is MNHEY and CDR2 is SVGAGI. This CDR3 is 16 amino acids long. The V gene end was trimmed by 5 bases and the J gene end by 3 bases; junction bases not matched to a gene: 9.

The V gene is TRBV5-1, the J gene TRBJ2-7; a weak D match, TRBD1 (6 bases). The V gene's germline CDR1 is SGHRS and CDR2 YFSETQ. CDR3 size: 14 residues. Trimming left V 5 bases short and J 1 base short, with 13 bases between. CDR3 in DNA: TGCGCCAGCAGGATTGCAGGGGTTTCCTACGAGCAGTACTTC. This sequence encodes CASRIAGVSYEQYF. The full variable domain, with the rest looked up from reference TRBV5-1 and TRBJ2-7, is KAGVTQTPRYLIKTRGQQVTLSCSPISGHRSVSWYQQTPGQGLQFLFEYFSETQRNKGNFPGRFSGRQFSNSRSEMNVSTLELGDSALYLCASRIAGVSYEQYFGPGTRLTVT.

This clonotype has only a few counts. The gene calls are TRBV27 and TRBJ2-1, with 8 bases lining up with TRBD1. With V trimmed by 5 bases and J by 2 bases, 2 bases remained unmatched. CDR3 length equals 14 residues. Germline V gene data show CDR1 as MNHEY and CDR2 as SMNVEV (reference sequence). The CDR3 DNA reads TGTGCCAGCAGTCCCAGGGGGCCCTACAATGAGCAGTTCTTC. Translated, it gives CASSPRGPYNEQFF.

This clonotype has only a few counts. V is TRBV11-2 and J is TRBJ2-3; tentatively, D is TRBD1 or TRBD2 (5 bases each). The V gene lost 5 bases and the J gene lost 2 bases, with 11 bases spanning the gap. The CDR3 length is 14 residues. The germline CDR1 and CDR2 sequences are SGHAT and FQNNGV. Written as DNA, the CDR3 is TGTGCCAGCAGCGTGAGGGGCGACACAGATACGCAGTATTTT. It codes for CASSVRGDTDTQYF.

This clonotype was observed a few times. The V gene is TRBV20-1, the J gene TRBJ1-1; D may be TRBD1 (6 bases). The length of the CDR3 is 13 residues. In germline, CDR1 is DFQATT, CDR2 SNEGSKA (reference sequence). DNA for the CDR3: TGCACTTGGGGGCGTCCGATGGGCACTGAAGCTTTCTTT. Protein product: CTWGRPMGTEAFF.

This clonotype was observed at least ten times. The V gene is TRBV10-1, the J gene TRBJ2-7; the D is unclear. Trimming removed 6 bases at V and 1 base at J, with 13 bases between. The CDR3 spans 14 residues. Germline CDR1 and CDR2: WNHNN and SYGVQD (reference sequence). In nucleotides, the CDR3 is TGCGCCAGCAGCCCAGGCCTTCTTTCCTACGAGCAGTACTTC. It translates to CASSPGLLSYEQYF.

This clonotype has just a few counts. The chain couples TRBV27 to TRBJ2-7; D ambiguous. This CDR3 is 15 amino acids long. V shed 5 bases and J shed 2 bases, with 16 bases lying between them. CDR1 and CDR2 from the germline V gene are MNHEY and SMNVEV (reference sequence). As DNA, the CDR3 is TGTGCCAGCAGTGCAAGGGTCTTTTCGGCCTACGAGCAGTACTTC. It encodes CASSARVFSAYEQYF.

This clonotype appeared a few times. The rearrangement joins TRBV29-1 to TRBJ2-7; D not resolved. The CDR3 is made up of 13 amino acids. V shed 4 bases and J shed 0 bases, with 10 bases lying between them. CDR1 is SQVTM, CDR2 ANQGSEA, per germline. The CDR3 loop is CSVGRLDSYEQYF. The CDR3 bases are TGCAGCGTTGGCCGCCTCGACTCCTACGAGCAGTACTTC.

This clonotype was counted at least ten times. The chain links TRBV6-2 or TRBV6-3 to TRBJ1-6; unclear D gene. The germline CDR1 and CDR2 sequences are MNHEY and SVGEGT. Deletions cut 2 bases from V and 7 bases from J, with 12 bases between. The CDR3 covers 15 residues. The CDR3 DNA sequence: TGTGCCAGCAGTTACCTTTTCAGTGGGAATTCACCCCTCCACTTT. Protein sequence: CASSYLFSGNSPLHF.

The chain couples TRBV19 to TRBJ1-2, with D perhaps matching TRBD1 (6 bases). V lost 0 bases to trimming and J lost 7 bases, with 15 bases between them. The CDR3 totals 15 residues. The germline gives CDR1 LNHDA, CDR2 SQIVND (reference sequence). The CDR3 region has the DNA TGTGCCAGTAGTATAGACACAGGGAGAAGACGTGGCTACACCTTC. It yields the protein CASSIDTGRRRGYTF.

This clonotype was counted only a few times. V and J are TRBV5-1 and TRBJ2-2; D is possibly TRBD1 (6 bases). Trimming removed 4 bases at V and 0 bases at J, with 7 bases between. The germline V gene has CDR1 SGHRS and CDR2 YFSETQ. This CDR3 region has 14 residues. The CDR3, as DNA: TGCGCCAGCAGCGACAGGTCGAACACCGGGGAGCTGTTTTTT. As protein: CASSDRSNTGELFF.

CDR3 bases: TGTGCCAGCAGCTTAATTGAGCGGCTTACCTCTGGGGCCAACGTCCTGACTTTC. Amino acid sequence: CASSLIERLTSGANVLTF. J is TRBJ2-6 and V is TRBV7-9; the D gene is possibly TRBD2 (5 bases). CDR1 and CDR2 from the germline V gene are SEHNR and FQNEAQ (reference sequence). Trimming pared 2 bases from V and 0 bases from J, leaving 14 bases between. The CDR3 is 18 residues long. Full variable domain (missing parts from reference TRBV7-9 and TRBJ2-6): DTGVSQNPRHKITKRGQNVTFRCDPISEHNRLYWYRQTLGQGPEFLTYFQNEAQLEKSRLLSDRFSAERPKGSFSTLEIQRTEQGDSAMYLCASSLIERLTSGANVLTFGAGSRLTVL.

The chain links TRBV20-1 to TRBJ2-5; D unresolved. Trimming cost V 3 bases and J 1 base, with 6 bases left between them. Germline assignment: CDR1 DFQATT and CDR2 SNEGSKA (reference sequence). The CDR3 covers 12 residues. This chain's CDR3 is CSASHSQETQYF. The CDR3 DNA is TGCAGTGCTAGTCACTCCCAAGAGACCCAGTACTTC.

The table lists this clonotype with a few counts. J is TRBJ2-3 and V is TRBV3-1, with TRBD2 as a possible D gene (5 bases). This CDR3 region has 14 residues. V was pared by 0 bases and J by 8 bases, with 12 bases between. Germline values: CDR1 LGHDT, CDR2 YNNKEL (reference sequence). CDR3 DNA: TGTGCCAGCAGCCAAGATCCCGGGGTGGGTACGCAGTATTTT. Amino acids: CASSQDPGVGTQYF.

This clonotype was found a few times. V gene TRBV14 combines with J gene TRBJ2-7, with TRBD2 as a possible D gene (5 bases). The CDR3 consists of 13 residues. The germline CDR1 and CDR2 sequences are SGHDN and FVKESK. The germline V and J ends were trimmed by 1 base and 6 bases, with 10 bases remaining between them. CDR3 residues: CASSQGPSGEQYF. The CDR3 DNA follows: TGTGCCAGCAGCCAAGGGCCGAGCGGCGAGCAGTACTTC.

The gene calls are TRBV4-3 and TRBJ2-2; 7 positions match TRBD1. This CDR3 is built from 16 residues. Germline assignment: CDR1 LGHNA and CDR2 YSLEER. The ends lost 5 bases at V and 5 bases at J; junction bases unmatched: 11. The CDR3 protein is CASSSRPQGQTGELFF. The CDR3, as DNA: TGCGCCAGCAGCTCCCGCCCACAGGGGCAGACCGGGGAGCTGTTTTTT.

This clonotype occurred a few times. The chain couples TRBV12-3 or TRBV12-4 to TRBJ2-2; unclear D gene. The CDR3 loop spans 15 amino acids. V shed 1 base and J shed 0 bases, with 6 bases lying between them. DNA for the CDR3: TGTGCCAGCAGTTTAGTTACAGCGAACACCGGGGAGCTGTTTTTT. The encoded protein is CASSLVTANTGELFF.

This clonotype was recorded at least ten times. The J gene is TRBJ1-4, the V gene TRBV15; D not resolved. Trimming left V 4 bases short and J 5 bases short, with 14 bases between. The CDR3 is 15 amino acids. Germline values: CDR1 LNHNV, CDR2 YYDKDF (reference sequence). CDR3 protein: CATSMSRVENEKLFF. The CDR3 nucleotides are TGTGCCACCAGCATGTCACGGGTGGAAAATGAAAAACTGTTTTTT. Supplemented by reference TRBV15 and TRBJ1-4, the full variable domain reads DAMVIQNPRYQVTQFGKPVTLSCSQTLNHNVMYWYQQKSSQAPKLLFHYYDKDFNNEADTPDNFQSRRPNTSFCFLDIRSPGLGDTAMYLCATSMSRVENEKLFFGSGTQLSVL.

V gene TRBV7-9 combines with J gene TRBJ1-4; D unresolved. Per germline, CDR1 SEHNR and CDR2 FQNEAQ (reference sequence). V was clipped by 3 bases and J by 8 bases, with 13 bases between them. This CDR3 comprises 14 residues. The CDR3 loop reads CASSFGKSEEKLFF. The CDR3, as DNA: TGTGCCAGCAGCTTCGGGAAGTCCGAAGAAAAACTGTTTTTT.